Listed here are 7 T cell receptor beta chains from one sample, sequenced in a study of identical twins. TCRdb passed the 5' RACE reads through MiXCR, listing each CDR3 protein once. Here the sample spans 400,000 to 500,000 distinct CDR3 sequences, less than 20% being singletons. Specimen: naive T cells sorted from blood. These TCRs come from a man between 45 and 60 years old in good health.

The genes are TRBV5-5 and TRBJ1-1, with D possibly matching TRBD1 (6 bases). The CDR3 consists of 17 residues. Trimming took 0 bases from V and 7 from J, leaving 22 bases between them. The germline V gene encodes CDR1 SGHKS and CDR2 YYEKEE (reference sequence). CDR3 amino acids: CASSLGVRGAGGGEAFF. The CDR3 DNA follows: TGTGCCAGCAGCTTGGGGGTTAGGGGGGCCGGCGGTGGTGAAGCTTTCTTT.

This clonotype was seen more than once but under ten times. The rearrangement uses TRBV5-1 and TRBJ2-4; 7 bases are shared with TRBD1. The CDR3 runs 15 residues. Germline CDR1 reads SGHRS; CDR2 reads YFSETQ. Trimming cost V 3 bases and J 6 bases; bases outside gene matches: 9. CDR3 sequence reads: CASSSGSNRGNIQYF. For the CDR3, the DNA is TGCGCCAGCAGCTCCGGGTCGAACAGGGGAAACATTCAGTACTTC.

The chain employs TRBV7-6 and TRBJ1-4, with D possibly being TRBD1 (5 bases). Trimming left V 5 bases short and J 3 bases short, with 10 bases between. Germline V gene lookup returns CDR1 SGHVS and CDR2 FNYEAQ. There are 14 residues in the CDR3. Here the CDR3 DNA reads TGTGCCAGCAGCAGACAGACGCCTAATGAAAAACTGTTTTTT. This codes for CASSRQTPNEKLFF.

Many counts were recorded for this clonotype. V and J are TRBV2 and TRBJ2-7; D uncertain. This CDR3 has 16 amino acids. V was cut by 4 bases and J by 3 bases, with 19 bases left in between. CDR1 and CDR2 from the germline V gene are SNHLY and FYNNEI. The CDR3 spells CASSAGPIYYNYEQYF. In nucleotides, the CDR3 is TGTGCCAGCAGTGCCGGACCTATCTATTATAACTACGAGCAGTACTTC.

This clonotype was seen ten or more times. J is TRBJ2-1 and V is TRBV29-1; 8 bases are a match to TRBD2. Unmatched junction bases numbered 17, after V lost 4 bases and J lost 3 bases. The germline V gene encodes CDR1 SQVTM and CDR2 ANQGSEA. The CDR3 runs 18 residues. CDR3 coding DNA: TGCAGCGTTGGTTGGGAACAGGGTAGACTAGCGCACTACAATGAGCAGTTCTTC. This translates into CSVGWEQGRLAHYNEQFF.

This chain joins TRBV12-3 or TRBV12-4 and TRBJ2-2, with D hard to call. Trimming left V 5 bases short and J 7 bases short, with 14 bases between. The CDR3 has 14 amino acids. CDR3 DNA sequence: TGTGCCAGCAGTCCCCTCCGAGCCGACGGGGAGCTGTTTTTT. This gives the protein CASSPLRADGELFF.

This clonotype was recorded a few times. The CDR3 spells CASSLNPGQGKGYTF. The CDR3 coding sequence is TGTGCCAGCAGCCTTAACCCAGGACAGGGCAAAGGCTACACCTTC. This chain links TRBV6-2 or TRBV6-3 with TRBJ1-2, with 8 bases identical to TRBD1. CDR3 length: 15 residues. Germline V gene sequence: CDR1 MNHEY, CDR2 SVGEGT. V lost 6 bases, J lost 8 bases, and 14 bases stayed unmatched.